Below, 14 T cell receptor beta chains from the same sample are listed, as sequenced in a study of blood T cell repertoires in COVID-19. Profiling relied on immunoSEQ multiplex PCR, and the TCRdb table lists in-frame clones only, not all of them. Among around 140,000 clones listed, around 78% were seen once. Sequences were obtained from peripheral blood. These receptors were taken from a woman aged 55 to 70 with acute or convalescent COVID-19.

V is TRBV4-2 and J is TRBJ2-1; 9 bases match TRBD2. Germline-derived CDR1 and CDR2 are LGHNA and YNFKEQ. Trimming removed 0 bases from V and 7 bases from J; junction bases left unmatched: 4. The CDR3 extends over 15 amino acids. For the CDR3, the DNA is TGTGCCAGCAGCCAAGAGGCGGGAGGGCCGAATGAGCAGTTCTTC. Translation: CASSQEAGGPNEQFF.

J is TRBJ2-6 and V is TRBV27; D uncertain. Deletions cut 8 bases from V and 0 bases from J, with 5 bases between. Germline CDR1 and CDR2: MNHEY and SMNVEV (reference sequence). This CDR3 region has 13 residues. CDR3 loop: CASSGSGANVLTF. The CDR3 coding sequence is TGTGCCAGCTCAGGCTCTGGGGCCAACGTCCTGACTTTC.

The chain uses TRBV6-1 and TRBJ1-6; weak D call: TRBD1 (6 bases). This CDR3 has 14 amino acids. The V end lost 0 bases, the J end lost 10 bases, and 10 bases lay between the germline ends. Per germline, CDR1 MNHNS and CDR2 SASEGT. The CDR3 here is CASSEADRLSPLHF. The CDR3 nucleotides are TGTGCCAGCAGTGAAGCGGACAGACTGTCACCCCTCCACTTT.

This clone was recorded a few times. This chain uses TRBV11-2 with TRBJ2-7, with 10 nucleotides matching TRBD1. V gave up 7 bases and J gave up 2 bases; unmatched junction bases: 5. The CDR3 sequence is 14 residues long. Germline assignment: CDR1 SGHAT and CDR2 FQNNGV. CDR3 DNA: TGTGCCAGCACCATGGGACAGGGGCCCTACGAGCAGTACTTC. This sequence encodes CASTMGQGPYEQYF.

This chain joins TRBV28 and TRBJ1-2; no reliable D call. Germline CDR1 and CDR2: MDHEN and SYDVKM. The CDR3 sequence is 15 residues long. V lost 6 bases and J lost 6, with 20 bases in between. The CDR3 nucleotides are TGTGCCAGCAGCAGGAATCGGGAGGGTGGCAATGGCTACACCTTC. It yields the protein CASSRNREGGNGYTF.

The rearrangement links TRBV29-1 to TRBJ2-1, with 8 bases that match TRBD2. Germline V lookup: CDR1 SQVTM, CDR2 ANQGSEA. The CDR3 is 15 amino acids. V lost 5 bases to trimming and J lost 3 bases; unmatched junction nucleotides: 9. The CDR3 protein is CSVPRRGGHYNEQFF. The CDR3 region has the DNA TGCAGCGTTCCCCGCCGGGGGGGGCACTACAATGAGCAGTTCTTC.

This sequence joins TRBV29-1 and TRBJ1-2, with D possibly matching TRBD1 (5 bases). The CDR3 totals 17 residues. The V end was cut by 6 bases, the J end by 4 bases, with 27 bases between. Per germline, CDR1 SQVTM and CDR2 ANQGSEA. This chain's CDR3 is CSVLGVGTSNSLYGYTF. The CDR3 DNA reads TGCAGCGTCCTGGGGGTTGGGACTTCGAACAGCCTCTATGGCTACACCTTC.

The V and J genes are TRBV6-5 and TRBJ2-2; 9 bases fit TRBD1. J lost 8 bases, V lost 6 bases, and 10 bases had no gene match. The CDR3 consists of 15 residues. Per the germline V gene, CDR1 is MNHEY and CDR2 is SVGAGI. The CDR3: CASRRKDRGGGELFF. In DNA form, the CDR3 reads TGTGCCAGCAGACGCAAGGACAGGGGTGGTGGGGAGCTGTTTTTT.

The V and J genes are TRBV4-1 and TRBJ2-7, with 7 bases matching TRBD1. The V segment lost 0 bases and the J segment 0 bases; nucleotides outside the gene matches: 2. This CDR3 has 15 amino acids. CDR1 is MGHRA, CDR2 YSYEKL, per germline. The CDR3 DNA is TGCGCCAGCAGCCAAGAGCCAGGGGGCTCCTACGAGCAGTACTTC. This translates into CASSQEPGGSYEQYF.

This chain joins TRBV3-1 (or the pseudogene TRBV3-2) and TRBJ2-1; 12 bases align to TRBD2. V gave up 4 bases and J gave up 4 bases; unmatched junction bases: 8. This CDR3 has 17 residues. Germline loops: CDR1 LGHDT, CDR2 YNNKEL (reference sequence). The CDR3 bases are TGTGCCAGCAGCCGAACCACCGGACTAGCGGGATACAATGAGCAGTTCTTC. Translation: CASSRTTGLAGYNEQFF.

This clone has just a few counts. The chain has TRBV7-9 and TRBJ1-1; D unresolved. In germline, CDR1 is SEHNR, CDR2 FQNEAQ (reference sequence). The CDR3 runs 14 residues. The germline V and J ends were trimmed by 5 bases and 3 bases, with 13 bases remaining between them. CDR3 nucleotide sequence: TGTGCCAGCAGCCCCACCTACAGAGACACTGAAGCTTTCTTT. It yields the protein CASSPTYRDTEAFF.

V and J are TRBV7-9 and TRBJ1-5; TRBD1 aligns across 7 bases. Looked up from germline, CDR1 is SEHNR and CDR2 is FQNEAQ (reference sequence). The CDR3 spans 15 residues. Trimming took 3 bases from V and 5 from J; bases not matched to a gene: 7. In nucleotides, the CDR3 is TGTGCCAGCAGCTTCGGGGGACAGCCCTATCAGCCCCAGCATTTT. This gives the protein CASSFGGQPYQPQHF.

J is TRBJ2-7 and V is TRBV7-2; D is perhaps TRBD2 (6 bases). Germline CDR1 SGHTA, CDR2 FQGNSA. This CDR3 contains 16 residues. V gave up 1 base and J gave up 0 bases, with 13 bases separating them. Here the CDR3 reads CASSLGRAGYSYEQYF. As DNA, the CDR3 is TGTGCCAGCAGCTTAGGTAGAGCGGGTTACTCCTACGAGCAGTACTTC.

This chain links TRBV19 with TRBJ1-5; a weak D match, TRBD1 (5 bases). Per the germline V gene, CDR1 is LNHDA and CDR2 is SQIVND (reference sequence). Trimming stripped 0 bases from V and 6 bases from J, with 6 bases between. The CDR3 totals 13 residues. The CDR3 DNA follows: TGTGCCAGTAGTATAGAAGGGGTTCAGCCCCAGCATTTT. Protein sequence: CASSIEGVQPQHF.